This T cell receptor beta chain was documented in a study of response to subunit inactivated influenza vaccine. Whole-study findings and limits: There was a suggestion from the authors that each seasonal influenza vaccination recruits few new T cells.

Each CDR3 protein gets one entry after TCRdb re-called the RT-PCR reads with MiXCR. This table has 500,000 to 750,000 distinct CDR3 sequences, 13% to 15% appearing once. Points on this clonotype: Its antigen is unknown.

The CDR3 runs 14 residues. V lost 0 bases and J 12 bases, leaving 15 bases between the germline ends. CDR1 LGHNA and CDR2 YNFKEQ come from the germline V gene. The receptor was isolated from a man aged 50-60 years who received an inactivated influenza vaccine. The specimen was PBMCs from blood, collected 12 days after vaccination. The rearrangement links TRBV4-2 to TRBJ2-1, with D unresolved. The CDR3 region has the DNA TGTGCCAGCAGCCAAGATAATACCGGCTCGTCGCAGTTCTTC. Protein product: CASSQDNTGSSQFF.